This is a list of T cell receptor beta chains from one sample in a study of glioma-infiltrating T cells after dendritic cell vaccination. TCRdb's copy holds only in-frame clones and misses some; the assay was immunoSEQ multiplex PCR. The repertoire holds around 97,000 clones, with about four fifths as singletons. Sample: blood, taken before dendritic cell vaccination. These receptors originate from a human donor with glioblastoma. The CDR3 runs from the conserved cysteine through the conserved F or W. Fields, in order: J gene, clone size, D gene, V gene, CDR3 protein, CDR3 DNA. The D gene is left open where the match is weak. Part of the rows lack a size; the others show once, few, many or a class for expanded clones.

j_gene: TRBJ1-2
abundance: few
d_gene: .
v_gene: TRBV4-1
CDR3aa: CASSQESRGPYGYTF
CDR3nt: TGCGCCAGCAGCCAAGAAAGCAGGGGACCATATGGCTACACCTTC

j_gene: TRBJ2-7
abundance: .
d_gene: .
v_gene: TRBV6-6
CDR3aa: CASSYSRGEQYF
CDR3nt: TGTGCCAGCAGTTACTCAAGGGGCGAGCAGTACTTC

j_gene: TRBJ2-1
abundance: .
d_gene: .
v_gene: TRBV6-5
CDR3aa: CASSYSGIYNEQFF
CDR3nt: TGTGCCAGCAGTTACTCCGGGATCTACAATGAGCAGTTCTTC

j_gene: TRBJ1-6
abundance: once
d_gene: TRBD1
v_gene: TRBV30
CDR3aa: CASTTRGRGNSPLHF
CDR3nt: TGTGCCTCTACCACCAGGGGGCGCGGGAATTCACCCCTCCACTTT

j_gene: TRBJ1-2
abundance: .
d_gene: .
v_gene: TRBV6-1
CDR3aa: CASTTGDYGYTF
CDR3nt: TGTGCCAGCACCACTGGTGACTATGGCTACACCTTC

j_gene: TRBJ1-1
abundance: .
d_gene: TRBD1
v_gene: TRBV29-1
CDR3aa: CSDDRGMNTEAFF
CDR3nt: TGCAGCGACGACAGGGGGATGAACACTGAAGCTTTCTTT

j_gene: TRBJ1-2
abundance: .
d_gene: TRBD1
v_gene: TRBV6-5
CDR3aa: CASSYSRRGTGVGYTF
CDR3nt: TGTGCCAGCAGTTACTCTCGGAGGGGGACAGGGGTCGGCTACACCTTC

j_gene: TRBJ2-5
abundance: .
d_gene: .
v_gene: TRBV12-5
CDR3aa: CASGLGQEETQYF
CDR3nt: TGTGCTAGTGGTTTGGGACAGGAAGAGACCCAGTACTTC

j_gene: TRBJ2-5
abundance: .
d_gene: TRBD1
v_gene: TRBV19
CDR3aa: CASSIRQGAQETQYF
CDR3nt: TGTGCCAGTAGTATTAGGCAGGGGGCCCAAGAGACCCAGTACTTC

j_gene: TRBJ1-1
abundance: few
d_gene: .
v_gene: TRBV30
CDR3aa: CAWSVRQSEAFF
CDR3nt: TGTGCCTGGAGTGTCAGACAGAGTGAAGCTTTCTTT

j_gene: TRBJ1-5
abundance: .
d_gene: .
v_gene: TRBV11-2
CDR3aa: CASSLDFTDLNQPQHF
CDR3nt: TGTGCCAGCAGCTTAGACTTTACAGATCTAAATCAGCCCCAGCATTTT

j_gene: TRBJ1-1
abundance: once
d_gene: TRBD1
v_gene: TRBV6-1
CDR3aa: CASSRQGGNTEAFF
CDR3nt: TGTGCCAGCAGTCGACAGGGAGGGAACACTGAAGCTTTCTTT

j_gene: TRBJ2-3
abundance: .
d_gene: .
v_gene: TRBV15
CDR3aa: CATRGRGTDTQYF
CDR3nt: TGTGCCACCAGGGGCAGGGGCACAGATACGCAGTATTTT

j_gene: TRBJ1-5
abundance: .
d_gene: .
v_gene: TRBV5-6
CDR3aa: CASSFTGSQPQHF
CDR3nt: TGTGCCAGCAGCTTTACTGGTTCTCAGCCCCAGCATTTT

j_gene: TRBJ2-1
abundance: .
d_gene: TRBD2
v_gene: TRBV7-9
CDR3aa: CASSFGLAGGSKYNEQFF
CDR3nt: TGTGCCAGCAGCTTTGGACTAGCGGGGGGTTCAAAATACAATGAGCAGTTCTTC

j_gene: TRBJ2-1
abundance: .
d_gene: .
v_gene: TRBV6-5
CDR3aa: CASTSAGAEFDEQFF
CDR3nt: TGTGCCAGCACGTCGGCGGGGGCAGAGTTTGATGAGCAGTTCTTC

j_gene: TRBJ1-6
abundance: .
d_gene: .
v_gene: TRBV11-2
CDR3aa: CASSFSVYNSPLHF
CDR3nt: TGTGCCAGCAGCTTCTCCGTGTATAATTCACCCCTCCACTTT

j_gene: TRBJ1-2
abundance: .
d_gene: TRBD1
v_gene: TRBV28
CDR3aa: CASRTGGLSYGYTF
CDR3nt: TGTGCCAGCAGGACAGGGGGTCTCTCCTATGGCTACACCTTC

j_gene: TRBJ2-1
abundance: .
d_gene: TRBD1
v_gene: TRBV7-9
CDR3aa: CASSSRQGSYNEQFF
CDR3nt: TGTGCCAGCAGCTCCCGACAGGGGTCATACAATGAGCAGTTCTTC

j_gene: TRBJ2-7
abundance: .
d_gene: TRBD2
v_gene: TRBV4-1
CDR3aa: CASSHGLAASYEQYF
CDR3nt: TGCGCCAGCAGCCACGGACTAGCGGCCTCCTACGAGCAGTACTTC

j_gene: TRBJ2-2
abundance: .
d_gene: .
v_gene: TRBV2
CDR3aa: CARRGNTGELFF
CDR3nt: TGTGCCCGCCGCGGGAACACCGGGGAGCTGTTTTTT

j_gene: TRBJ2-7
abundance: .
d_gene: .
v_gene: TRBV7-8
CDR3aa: CASTWGMSSYEQYF
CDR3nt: TGTGCCAGCACCTGGGGCATGAGCTCCTACGAGCAGTACTTC

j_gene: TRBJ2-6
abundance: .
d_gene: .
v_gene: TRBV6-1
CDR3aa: CASSEASGANVLTF
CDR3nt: TGTGCCAGCAGTGAGGCCTCTGGGGCCAACGTCCTGACTTTC

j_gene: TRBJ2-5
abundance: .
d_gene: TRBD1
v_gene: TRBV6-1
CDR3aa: CASSVPPGTAQETQYF
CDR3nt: TGTGCCAGCAGTGTCCCGCCTGGGACAGCCCAAGAGACCCAGTACTTC

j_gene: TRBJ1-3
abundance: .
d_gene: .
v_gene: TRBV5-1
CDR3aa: CASSPRETGNTIYF
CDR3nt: TGCGCCAGCAGCCCCCGAGAGACTGGAAACACCATATATTTT

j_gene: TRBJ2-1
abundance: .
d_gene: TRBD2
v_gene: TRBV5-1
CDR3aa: CASSLVAGVGEQFF
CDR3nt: TGCGCCAGCAGCTTGGTAGCGGGGGTCGGTGAGCAGTTCTTC